The text below deals with one T cell receptor (beta chain). This sample stems from a study of blood T cell repertoires in COVID-19. About the study: Samples of COVID-19 (acute and convalescent) were obtained from the United States, Italy and Spain.

Germline V CDR1 and CDR2: LGHDT, YNNKEL (reference sequence). V gave up 5 bases and J gave up 0 bases, with 20 bases separating them. The CDR3 contains 18 residues. Clones were read by immunoSEQ multiplex PCR, and TCRdb kept only the in-frame ones, dropping some. The sample contains 90,000 to 150,000 clones, 71% of which appear only once. The clonotype was recovered from a human donor with acute or convalescent COVID-19. The donor label of this sample is uncertain. V and J are TRBV3-1 (or the pseudogene TRBV3-2) and TRBJ1-5, with D perhaps matching TRBD1 (6 bases). Sequencing was carried out using peripheral blood. In nucleotides, the CDR3 is TGTGCCAGCAGCAACAGGGTCCCGATCCTGTATAGCAATCAGCCCCAGCATTTT. Its translation is CASSNRVPILYSNQPQHF.